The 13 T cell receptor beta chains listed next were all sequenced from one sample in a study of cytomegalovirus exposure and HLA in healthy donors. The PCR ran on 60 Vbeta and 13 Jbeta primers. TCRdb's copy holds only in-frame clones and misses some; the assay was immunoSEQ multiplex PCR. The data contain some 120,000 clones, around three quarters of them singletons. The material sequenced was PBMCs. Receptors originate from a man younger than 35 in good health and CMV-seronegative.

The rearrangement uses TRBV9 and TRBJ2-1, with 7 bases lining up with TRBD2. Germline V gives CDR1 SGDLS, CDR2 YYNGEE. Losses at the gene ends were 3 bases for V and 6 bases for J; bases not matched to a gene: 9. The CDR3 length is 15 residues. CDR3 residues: CASSATLAAPNEQFF. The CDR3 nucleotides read TGTGCCAGCAGCGCAACCCTAGCGGCTCCCAATGAGCAGTTCTTC.

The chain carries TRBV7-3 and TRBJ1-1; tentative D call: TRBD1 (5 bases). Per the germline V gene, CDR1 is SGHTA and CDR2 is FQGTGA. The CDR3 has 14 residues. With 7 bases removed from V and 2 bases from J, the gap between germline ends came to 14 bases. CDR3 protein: CASMGQNINTEAFF. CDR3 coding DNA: TGTGCCAGCATGGGGCAGAACATTAACACTGAAGCTTTCTTT.

The CDR3: CAWSVGLAGASDTQYF. The CDR3 DNA reads as TGTGCCTGGAGTGTAGGTCTAGCGGGAGCATCGGATACGCAGTATTTT. This chain joins TRBV30 and TRBJ2-3, with 10 bases matching TRBD2. Germline values: CDR1 GTSNPN, CDR2 SVGIG (reference sequence). J gave up 6 bases and V 0 bases, and 9 bases lay outside the gene matches. The CDR3 has 16 residues. Drawing the rest from reference TRBV30 and TRBJ2-3, the complete variable domain is SQTIHQWPATLVQPVGSPLSLECTVEGTSNPNLYWYRQAAGRGLQLLFYSVGIGQISSEVPQNLSASRPQDRQFILSSKKLLLSDSGFYLCAWSVGLAGASDTQYFGPGTRLTVL.

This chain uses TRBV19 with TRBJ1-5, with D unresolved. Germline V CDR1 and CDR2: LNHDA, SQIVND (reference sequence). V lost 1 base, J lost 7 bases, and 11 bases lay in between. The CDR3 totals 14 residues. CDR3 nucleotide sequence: TGTGCCAGTAGTATAGCGGCGGAGGGCCAGCCCCAGCATTTT. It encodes CASSIAAEGQPQHF.

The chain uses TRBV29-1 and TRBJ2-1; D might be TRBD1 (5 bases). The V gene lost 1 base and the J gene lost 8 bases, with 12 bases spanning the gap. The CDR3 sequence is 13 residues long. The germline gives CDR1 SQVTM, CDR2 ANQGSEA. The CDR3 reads CSVEVSGIYEQFF. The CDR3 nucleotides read TGCAGCGTTGAAGTTTCAGGGATTTATGAGCAGTTCTTC.

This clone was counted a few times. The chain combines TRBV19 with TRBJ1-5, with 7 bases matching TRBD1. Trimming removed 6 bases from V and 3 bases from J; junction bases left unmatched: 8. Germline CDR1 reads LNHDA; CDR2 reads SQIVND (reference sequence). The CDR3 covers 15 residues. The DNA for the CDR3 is TGTGCCAGTAGATTTACAGGGGCCTACAATCAGCCCCAGCATTTT. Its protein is CASRFTGAYNQPQHF.

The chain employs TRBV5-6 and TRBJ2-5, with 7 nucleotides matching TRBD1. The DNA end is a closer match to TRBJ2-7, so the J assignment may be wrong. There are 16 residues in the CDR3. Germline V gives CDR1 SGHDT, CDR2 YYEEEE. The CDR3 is CASSLWSWDSSYEQYF. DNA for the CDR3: TGTGCCAGCAGCTTGTGGAGTTGGGACAGCTCCTACGAGCAGTACTTC.

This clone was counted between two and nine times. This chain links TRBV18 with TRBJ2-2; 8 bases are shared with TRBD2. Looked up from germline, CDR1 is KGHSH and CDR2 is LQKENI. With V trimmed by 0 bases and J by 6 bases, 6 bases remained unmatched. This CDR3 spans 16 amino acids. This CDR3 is CASSPPAAGVAGELFF. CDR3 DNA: TGTGCCAGCTCACCACCGGCAGCGGGAGTGGCCGGGGAGCTGTTTTTT.

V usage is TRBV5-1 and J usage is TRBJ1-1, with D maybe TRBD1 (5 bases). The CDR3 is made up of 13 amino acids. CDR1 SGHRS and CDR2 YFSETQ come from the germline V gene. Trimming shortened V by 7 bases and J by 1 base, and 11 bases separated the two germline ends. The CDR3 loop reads CASSYQGNTEAFF. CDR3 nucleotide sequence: TGCGCCAGCTCTTACCAGGGGAACACTGAAGCTTTCTTT.

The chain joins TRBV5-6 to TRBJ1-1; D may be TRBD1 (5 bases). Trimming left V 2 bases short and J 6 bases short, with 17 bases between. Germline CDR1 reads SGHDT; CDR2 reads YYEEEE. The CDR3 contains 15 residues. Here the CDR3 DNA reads TGTGCCAGCAGCTTTTCAGGGTATCTCGGCGCTGAAGCTTTCTTT. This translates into CASSFSGYLGAEAFF.

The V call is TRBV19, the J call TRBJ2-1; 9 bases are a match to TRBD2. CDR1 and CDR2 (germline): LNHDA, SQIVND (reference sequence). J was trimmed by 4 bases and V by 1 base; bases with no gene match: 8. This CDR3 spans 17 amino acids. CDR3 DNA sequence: TGTGCCAGTAGTATAGCGGGCTCTAGCGGGAAGTACAATGAGCAGTTCTTC. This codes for CASSIAGSSGKYNEQFF. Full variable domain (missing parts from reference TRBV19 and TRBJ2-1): DGGITQSPKYLFRKEGQNVTLSCEQNLNHDAMYWYRQDPGQGLRLIYYSQIVNDFQKGDIAEGYSVSREKKESFPLTVTSAQKNPTAFYLCASSIAGSSGKYNEQFFGPGTRLTVL.

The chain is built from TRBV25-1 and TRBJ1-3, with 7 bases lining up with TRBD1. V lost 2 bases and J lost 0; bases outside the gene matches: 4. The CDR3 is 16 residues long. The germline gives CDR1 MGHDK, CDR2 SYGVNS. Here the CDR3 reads CASSEIGTASGNTIYF. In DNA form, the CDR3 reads TGTGCCAGCAGTGAAATTGGGACAGCCTCTGGAAACACCATATATTTT.

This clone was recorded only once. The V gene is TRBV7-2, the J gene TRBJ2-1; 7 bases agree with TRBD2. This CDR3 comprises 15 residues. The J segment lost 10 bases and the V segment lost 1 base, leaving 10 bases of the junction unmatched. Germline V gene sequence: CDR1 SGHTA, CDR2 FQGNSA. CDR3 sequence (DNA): TGTGCCAGCAGCTTAGTTCTCGGGCGGGAGTCAGAGCAGTTCTTC. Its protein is CASSLVLGRESEQFF.